These 28 T cell receptor beta chains came from one sample sequenced in a study of T cells in Graves' hyperthyroidism and ophthalmopathy (dated by TCRdb to between 2018 and 2021). The method behind the library was multiplex PCR. Sequencing used an Illumina HiSeq 2000. Amplification of TCR beta CDR3 regions was carried out from RNA transcripts. A first-round RT-PCR of the TCR CDR3 used the HTBI primer set with the Qiagen OneStep RT-PCR kit. TCRdb trimmed the raw reads at Q25, called clones with MiXCR and kept productive beta chains. Each CDR3 protein gets just one entry, which takes the most common genes and DNA from the rows behind it. Here the sample has under 350,000 distinct CDR3 sequences; about a sixth occur a single time. Approximately 60% of the sample is in the top ten clones. Sequenced material: blood. Receptor source: a woman aged 60-75 years with Graves' ophthalmopathy.

This clonotype came up many times. This chain uses TRBV7-2 with TRBJ2-3; D possibly corresponds to TRBD1 (6 bases). The germline V gene has CDR1 SGHTA and CDR2 FQGNSA. The CDR3 runs to 15 residues. The V gene lost 1 base and the J gene lost 7 bases, with 15 bases spanning the gap. The CDR3 DNA is TGTGCCAGCAGCTTAGAACAGGGTGGGCACAATACGCAGTATTTT. Amino acid sequence: CASSLEQGGHNTQYF.

The J gene is TRBJ2-7, the V gene TRBV18; D call uncertain. This CDR3 comprises 17 residues. The V and J ends lost 1 base and 0 bases respectively, with 16 bases between them. Germline V gene data show CDR1 as KGHSH and CDR2 as LQKENI. CDR3 residues: CASSPQGRSHSSYEQYF. Written as DNA, the CDR3 is TGTGCCAGCTCACCACAGGGCAGGTCGCATAGCTCCTACGAGCAGTACTTC.

This clonotype has just a few counts. The genes are TRBV5-1 and TRBJ2-3; D gene ambiguous. The CDR3 is made up of 17 amino acids. Trimming pared 0 bases from V and 0 bases from J, leaving 14 bases between. Germline CDR1 is SGHRS and CDR2 is YFSETQ. The DNA of the CDR3 is TGCGCCAGCAGCTTGGCCGACCTACTTCTAAGCACAGATACGCAGTATTTT. Translation: CASSLADLLLSTDTQYF. Supplemented by reference TRBV5-1 and TRBJ2-3, the full variable domain reads KAGVTQTPRYLIKTRGQQVTLSCSPISGHRSVSWYQQTPGQGLQFLFEYFSETQRNKGNFPGRFSGRQFSNSRSEMNVSTLELGDSALYLCASSLADLLLSTDTQYFGPGTRLTVL.

The rearrangement joins TRBV24-1 to TRBJ2-5, with TRBD2 as a possible D gene (6 bases). Germline assignment: CDR1 KGHDR and CDR2 SFDVKD. Trimming left V 9 bases short and J 2 bases short, with 21 bases between. The CDR3 is 16 residues long. The CDR3 sequence: CATQDHGLGGQETQYF. CDR3 in DNA: TGTGCCACCCAAGATCATGGGCTAGGAGGGCAAGAGACCCAGTACTTC.

The sample holds many counts of this clonotype. The rearrangement uses TRBV24-1 and TRBJ2-1; 7 positions match TRBD2. Germline V gene lookup returns CDR1 KGHDR and CDR2 SFDVKD. The CDR3 runs 20 residues. Trimming cost V 0 bases and J 0 bases; bases outside gene matches: 13. CDR3 DNA sequence: TGTGCCACCAGTGATTTGAGGGAGGGCGTGGGGGGATCCTCCTACAATGAGCAGTTCTTC. Translated, it gives CATSDLREGVGGSSYNEQFF.

This clonotype was detected ten times or more. The gene calls are TRBV4-3 and TRBJ2-5; D is unclear. This CDR3 comprises 15 residues. Germline V gene data show CDR1 as LGHNA and CDR2 as YSLEER. Trimming shortened V by 0 bases and J by 4 bases, and 12 bases separated the two germline ends. The CDR3 region has the DNA TGCGCCAGCAGCCAAGATTACCGGGTAGGAGAGACCCAGTACTTC. It is translated as CASSQDYRVGETQYF.

The sample holds many counts of this clonotype. The rearrangement links TRBV29-1 to TRBJ1-4, with 9 bases fitting TRBD1. CDR1 and CDR2 from the germline V gene are SQVTM and ANQGSEA. The CDR3 extends over 16 amino acids. The junction had 12 bases not matched to a gene; V was cut back by 3 bases and J by 7 bases. The CDR3 sequence is CSVDPGQGTNSEKLFF. The CDR3 bases are TGCAGCGTTGACCCGGGACAGGGCACTAACAGTGAAAAACTGTTTTTT.

This clonotype was seen only once. A read error is possible here, since a much larger clone lies one base away. The genes are TRBV6-1 and TRBJ2-1; 13 bases are shared with TRBD2. The J call may be in error: the DNA end matches TRBJ2-7 better. The CDR3 totals 18 residues. The germline V gene has CDR1 MNHNS and CDR2 SASEGT. In DNA, the CDR3 is TGTGCCAGCAGATCGGGACTAGCGGGATTACGCTCCTACAATGAGCAGTACTTC. The encoded protein is CASRSGLAGLRSYNEQYF.

This clonotype was counted between two and nine times. This chain links TRBV24-1 with TRBJ2-7, with D possibly TRBD2 on 5 matching bases. Germline V gene data show CDR1 as KGHDR and CDR2 as SFDVKD. The CDR3 contains 12 residues. The V end lost 3 bases, the J end lost 4 bases, and 6 bases lay between the germline ends. The CDR3 region is CATSDGGYEQYF. The CDR3 DNA reads as TGTGCCACCAGTGATGGCGGGTACGAGCAGTACTTC.

This clonotype came up many times. The rearrangement joins TRBV7-2 to TRBJ2-3, with 9 bases matching TRBD2. The trim removed 5 bases at V and 5 bases at J, leaving 8 bases unmatched. The CDR3 is made up of 15 amino acids. CDR1 is SGHTA, CDR2 FQGNSA, per germline. The CDR3 coding sequence is TGTGCCAGCAGCGGTATAGCGGGAGTTGGAGATACGCAGTATTTT. This sequence encodes CASSGIAGVGDTQYF.

This clonotype was recorded at least ten times. The rearrangement uses TRBV30 and TRBJ1-4, with TRBD1 matching over 7 bases. Germline CDR1 GTSNPN, CDR2 SVGIG (reference sequence). V was clipped by 4 bases and J by 5 bases; unmatched bases: 7. The length of the CDR3 is 14 residues. CDR3 coding DNA: TGTGCCTGGAACCAGGGGGTCGCGAATGAAAAACTGTTTTTT. Translation: CAWNQGVANEKLFF.

In this sample, this clonotype turned up many times. The chain uses TRBV20-1 and TRBJ2-7, with D possibly matching TRBD2 (6 bases). Germline CDR1 reads DFQATT; CDR2 reads SNEGSKA (reference sequence). This CDR3 contains 12 residues. Here the CDR3 reads CSPMGGFNEQYF. The DNA for the CDR3 is TGCAGCCCTATGGGGGGTTTCAACGAGCAGTACTTC.

This clonotype has just a few counts. The rearrangement joins TRBV4-1 to TRBJ2-1; D is undetermined. Germline lookup yields CDR1 MGHRA and CDR2 YSYEKL. The CDR3 contains 13 residues. Trimming removed 1 base from V and 7 bases from J, with 8 bases in between. This CDR3 reads CASSQVLGNEQFF. The CDR3 DNA follows: TGCGCCAGCAGCCAAGTTTTGGGTAATGAGCAGTTCTTC.

This clonotype was counted only a few times. The V gene is TRBV12-5, the J gene TRBJ1-2; D gene ambiguous. CDR1 is LGHNT and CDR2 is FRNRAP in the germline V gene. This CDR3 comprises 13 residues. V was cut by 6 bases and J by 4 bases, with 12 bases left in between. The CDR3: CASGRHTTYGYTF. The CDR3 DNA is TGTGCTAGTGGCCGACATACTACCTATGGCTACACCTTC.

This clonotype has ten or more counts. The rearrangement joins TRBV20-1 to TRBJ2-2; 8 nucleotides align to TRBD2. The V gene's germline CDR1 is DFQATT and CDR2 SNEGSKA (reference sequence). The V segment lost 3 bases and the J segment 6 bases; nucleotides outside the gene matches: 9. CDR3 length: 15 amino acids. The CDR3, as DNA: TGCAGTGCTAGTAATGGCGGGAGGTATGCCGGGGAGCTGTTTTTT. Amino acid sequence: CSASNGGRYAGELFF.

This clonotype turned up a few times. This sequence joins TRBV6-6 and TRBJ1-2; weak D call: TRBD1 (5 bases). The CDR3 is made up of 18 amino acids. The V and J ends lost 2 bases and 0 bases respectively, with 19 bases between them. CDR1 and CDR2 from the germline V gene are MNHNY and SVGAGI (reference sequence). CDR3 loop: CASSYGGPQHNTNYGYTF. The CDR3 region has the DNA TGTGCCAGCAGTTACGGGGGTCCTCAACATAACACTAACTATGGCTACACCTTC.

The chain uses TRBV5-6 and TRBJ1-2, with D hard to call. This CDR3 has 13 residues. Trimming took off 0 bases at V and 7 bases at J, with 10 bases between the two ends. From germline, CDR1 is SGHDT and CDR2 YYEEEE. CDR3 DNA: TGTGCCAGCAGCTTGGGGCAGGAGATTGGCTACACCTTC. Encoded protein: CASSLGQEIGYTF.

Remarks on this clonotype: Being one base from a much bigger clone, this may be a read error. The DNA for the CDR3 is TGTGCCAGCAGGAACAGGGGGCGGCCTTACAATGAGCAGTTCTTC. Translating gives CASRNRGRPYNEQFF. V gene TRBV7-8 combines with J gene TRBJ2-1; 9 nucleotides match TRBD1. V lost 6 bases, J lost 4 bases, and 7 bases stayed unmatched. The CDR3 is 15 amino acids. The germline gives CDR1 SGHVS, CDR2 FQNEAQ.

This clonotype was counted ten times or more. CDR3 amino acids: CASTIQREAFF. The DNA of the CDR3 is TGTGCCAGCACCATCCAGAGGGAAGCTTTCTTT. V gene TRBV28 combines with J gene TRBJ1-1; no reliable D call. The CDR3 covers 11 residues. Looked up from germline, CDR1 is MDHEN and CDR2 is SYDVKM. The germline V and J ends were trimmed by 7 bases and 8 bases, with 11 bases remaining between them.

This clonotype was found once. The chain joins TRBV29-1 to TRBJ2-7; the D gene is possibly TRBD1 (5 bases). CDR3 length: 11 residues. The V gene lost 4 bases and the J gene lost 3 bases, with 7 bases spanning the gap. Germline V gene data show CDR1 as SQVTM and CDR2 as ANQGSEA. The CDR3 bases are TGCAGCGTTGGACAGAACTACGAGCAGTACTTC. This translates into CSVGQNYEQYF.

In this sample, this clonotype turned up a few times. The J gene is TRBJ1-3, the V gene TRBV4-1; D call uncertain. Germline V lookup: CDR1 MGHRA, CDR2 YSYEKL. V lost 2 bases and J lost 0, with 17 bases in between. The CDR3 runs to 18 residues. The CDR3 DNA reads TGCGCCAGCAGCCAACTGGACCTTGTTCCCAGCTCTGGAAACACCATATATTTT. It encodes CASSQLDLVPSSGNTIYF.

The V gene is TRBV27, the J gene TRBJ1-1, with D hard to call. The V end lost 7 bases, the J end lost 1 base, and 16 bases lay between the germline ends. The germline V gene has CDR1 MNHEY and CDR2 SMNVEV (reference sequence). This CDR3 comprises 15 residues. The DNA of the CDR3 is TGTGCCAGCATCCCCGACTCCCTACGGAACACTGAAGCTTTCTTT. The encoded protein is CASIPDSLRNTEAFF.

This clonotype came up a few times. V is TRBV30 and J is TRBJ1-5; tentatively, D is TRBD1 (5 bases). V was trimmed by 0 bases and J by 7 bases, leaving 13 bases between them. CDR1 GTSNPN and CDR2 SVGIG come from the germline V gene (reference sequence). The CDR3 extends over 14 amino acids. The CDR3 protein is CAWSVRGVGQPQHF. CDR3 DNA: TGTGCCTGGAGTGTACGGGGGGTTGGACAGCCCCAGCATTTT.

This clonotype was counted at least ten times. The chain recombines TRBV20-1 with TRBJ2-5; 9 positions agree with TRBD2. CDR1 is DFQATT and CDR2 is SNEGSKA in the germline V gene (reference sequence). V lost 0 bases and J lost 6; bases outside the gene matches: 14. The CDR3 has 17 amino acids. CDR3 nucleotides: TGCAGTGCTAGAGATCAGGCGGGAGGGCCTGTTGAAAAGACCCAGTACTTC. Its protein product is CSARDQAGGPVEKTQYF.

The sample holds a few counts of this clonotype. The chain joins TRBV19 to TRBJ1-5, with D tentatively TRBD1 (6 bases). Trimming stripped 8 bases from V and 1 base from J, with 12 bases between. This CDR3 has 14 amino acids. Germline V gene sequence: CDR1 LNHDA, CDR2 SQIVND (reference sequence). CDR3 in DNA: TGTGCCAGTCGCCAGGGGATCAGCAATCAGCCCCAGCATTTT. Protein sequence: CASRQGISNQPQHF.

The sample holds a few counts of this clonotype. V gene TRBV27 combines with J gene TRBJ1-5, with 8 bases lining up with TRBD1. CDR1 and CDR2 from the germline V gene are MNHEY and SMNVEV (reference sequence). V lost 6 bases, J lost 5 bases, and 9 bases stayed unmatched. The CDR3 covers 15 residues. The chain's CDR3 is CASRATGTGYQPQHF. The CDR3 DNA reads TGTGCCAGCAGGGCAACCGGGACAGGATATCAGCCCCAGCATTTT.

This clonotype was seen at least ten times. V gene TRBV29-1 combines with J gene TRBJ2-7; TRBD1 matches 10 bases. The CDR3 has 12 amino acids. The V segment lost 5 bases and the J segment 6 bases; nucleotides outside the gene matches: 4. Germline V lookup: CDR1 SQVTM, CDR2 ANQGSEA. CDR3 DNA: TGCAGCGTTAGACAGGGGGCGGCCGAGCAGTACTTC. Translated, it gives CSVRQGAAEQYF.

The count of this clonotype is one. The chain has TRBV18 and TRBJ1-3; perhaps TRBD1 as D (6 bases). V lost 5 bases to trimming and J lost 5 bases, with 19 bases between them. The CDR3 is 16 residues long. Germline loops: CDR1 KGHSH, CDR2 LQKENI. This chain's CDR3 is CASSDHETGRRNTIYF. The CDR3 coding sequence is TGTGCCAGCTCAGACCACGAGACAGGAAGGAGAAACACCATATATTTT.